This entry concerns a single TCR beta chain. Its antigen specificity is not known. Base qualities are missing; no much larger clone stands one base away. This entry comes from a study of T cell responses to AZD1222 COVID-19 vaccine (dated by TCRdb to about 2021). Some background on the complete study: TCR sequencing was performed for roughly 240 trial participants, of whom some 200 were given two doses of AZD1222 and approximately 25 were given two doses of MenACWY control vaccine. Trial participants were enrolled by age into 18-55, 56-69 and 70-plus year subgroups, with approximately 160, 26 and 62 TCR-sequenced participants respectively. What the study reported, not specific to this receptor: Reportedly, almost half of the unique spike-specific TCRs recognized epitopes lying outside the regions that are mutated in the B.1.351 and B.1.1.7 variants. A significant rise in spike-specific TCR breadth and depth was observed after two AZD1222 doses relative to day 0 and relative to MenACWY recipients. No day 14 peak-response samples were available, so repertoires were characterized only after the peak T cell response. Participants were mostly white British, with more females than males. The authors suggested clonal diversity may have been underestimated. The 56-69-year group was small, and its depth increase did not reach significance, likely because of low power. CD4 TCRs associated with the vaccine covered the entire spike protein, and the dominant responses were in regions 160-218 and 743-854. Conclusions about previously exposed vaccinees are limited because only a handful of AZD1222 recipients were SARS-CoV-2 seropositive at baseline.

The CDR3 starts with the cysteine, ends with the phenylalanine, and has 15 residues. Just CDR3 DNA is preserved here, 45 bases in frame from base 1. In the germline V gene, CDR1 corresponds to SQVTM and CDR2 to ANQGSEA. V is cut back by 6 bases and J by 5 bases, with 11 bases in the junction unmatched. The CDR3 regions of human TCRbeta chains were subjected to immunosequencing. As for the authors' bioinformatics: Repertoire TCRs were checked for matches against a reference library of SARS-CoV-2-specific TCRs that had been generated using the MIRA antigen-specificity platform. Breadth was defined as the fraction of unique TCRs that were SARS-CoV-2-associated, and depth was defined as the fraction of total T cells that were SARS-CoV-2-associated. Using the MIRA data, each spike-specific TCR was mapped to the spike region that the TCR reacts to and placed in a CD4 or CD8 class. Log10-transformed breadth and depth values were compared by one-way ANOVA with Sidak's multiple comparisons tests. As stored in TCRdb, this immuneACCESS dataset retains in-frame rearrangements with V and J assigned. A fraction of the clones does not appear; measured against another copy, unresolved V genes explain less than half of the discrepancy, and the remainder lacks a known reason. The V and J calls and clone size are taken from that table; D and trimming were inferred from the DNA. This sample holds about 150,000 clones; approximately 92% were observed only once. The ten most abundant clones make up approximately 6.8% of the sample.

What this sample's time point label stands for: about 28 days (+/-7) after the second vaccine dose. AZD1222 recipients given second doses at about 4 weeks or at about 12 weeks were pooled, since spike-specific TCR depth and breadth were not found to differ between the two schedules. The vaccinee samples were drawn from two UK trials, COV001 and COV002, one of which was a single-blind randomized controlled phase 2/3 trial testing AZD1222 (ChAdOx1 nCoV-19) in healthy adults. Trial participant PBMC samples were collected at day 0 and day 28 after the second dose for TCRbeta chain sequencing. The receptor was derived from an adult who received the AZD1222 COVID-19 vaccine. The chain uses TRBV29-1 and TRBJ2-5; TRBD1 matches 11 bases in the middle. Material: peripheral blood, obtained 28 days after the second AZD1222 dose. Here the CDR3 is given as CSVAPGTGGFETQYF. Here is the DNA: TGCAGCGTCGCCCCCGGGACAGGGGGTTTCGAGACCCAGTACTTC.